Listed here is a single TCR beta chain. Its antigen is undetermined. TCRdb re-called the reads through MiXCR, storing one row per CDR3 protein. The sample has about 310,000 distinct CDR3 sequences; around 9.6% are singletons. This record belongs to a study of T cell repertoires in cytomegalovirus infection. As for the study in general: From public TCR beta signatures came an indication of both CMV infection and matching HLA type.

Overall study results and limits: Identification of carriers of CMV plus the relevant HLA was performed using cumulative public TCR beta family frequency. Ex vivo responses were dominated by HLA-C-restricted CMV-specific TCR beta clonotypes.

The CDR3 totals 17 residues. Germline V gene sequence: CDR1 LGHNA, CDR2 YSLEER. V was pared by 0 bases and J by 10 bases, with 24 bases between. The chain recombines TRBV4-3 with TRBJ2-5, with D tentatively TRBD2 (7 bases). The sequence was obtained from a human donor in good health (CMV status not recorded). Some clones in this sample may be carry-over from other donors' samples. Sample: PBMCs. The CDR3 nucleotides are TGCGCCAGCAGCCAAGATAGGCGGGGGCCTGTACCAAGAGACCAGTACTTC. Residues: CASSQDRRGPVPRDQYF.